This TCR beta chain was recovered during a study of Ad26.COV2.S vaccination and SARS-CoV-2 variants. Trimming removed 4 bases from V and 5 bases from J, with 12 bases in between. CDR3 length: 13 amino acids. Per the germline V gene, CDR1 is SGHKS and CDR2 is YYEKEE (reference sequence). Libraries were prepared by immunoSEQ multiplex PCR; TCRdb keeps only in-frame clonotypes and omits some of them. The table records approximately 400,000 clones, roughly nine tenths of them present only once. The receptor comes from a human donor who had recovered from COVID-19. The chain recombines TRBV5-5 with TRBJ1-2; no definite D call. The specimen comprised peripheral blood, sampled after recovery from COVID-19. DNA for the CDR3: TGTGCCAGCAGCCTCGAGGCCCCATATGGCTACACCTTC. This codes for CASSLEAPYGYTF.